This TCR beta chain comes out of a study of T cell responses to AZD1222 COVID-19 vaccine. General observations from the study: It was only a handful of AZD1222 recipients who were seropositive at baseline.

After removal of 4 bases from V and 2 bases from J, the junction contained 7 bases not matched to a gene. Germline V CDR1 and CDR2: MGHDK, SYGVNS. The CDR3 extends over 15 amino acids. Remarks on this clone: Its antigen is undetermined.

Sequencing used immunoSEQ multiplex PCR; TCRdb keeps in-frame clones, though not all of them. The repertoire has 70,000 to 90,000 clones, 70% to 85% of them found once; the top ten carry roughly 21%. This specimen consisted of peripheral blood, obtained on day 0 of AZD1222 vaccination. V is TRBV25-1 and J is TRBJ2-7; 8 bases line up with TRBD1. The TCR originated in an adult in good health. The CDR3 coding sequence is TGTGCCAGCAGTGCTTCTTGGGACAGGCCCTACGAGCAGTACTTC. Translated, it gives CASSASWDRPYEQYF.